The present T cell receptor (beta chain) was sequenced within a study of post-analysis software for immune sequencing data. The study's findings and limits: Controls showed lower frequencies than patients for several TRBV segments, and TRBV5-6, TRBV5-1 and TRBV20-1 were among these. Controls had significantly higher normalized Chao1 diversity than multiple sclerosis patients. F measure clustering grouped samples strongly by preparation batch.

With 7 bases removed from V and 4 bases from J, the gap between germline ends came to 13 bases. The CDR3 consists of 13 residues. Carried by the TCR beta cDNA libraries were unique molecular identifiers. The authors obtained 500,000 or so cDNA molecules from roughly 1 to 10 million T cells. A single record per CDR3 protein comes from TCRdb applying MiXCR to the PCR reads. The sample shows a few hundred thousand distinct CDR3 sequences, approximately 33% of them seen only once. This clonotype has a handful of counts. Its antigen is currently unknown. The chain couples TRBV12-3 or TRBV12-4 to TRBJ1-1, with D unresolved. This receptor was obtained from a girl between 10 and 17 years old with multiple sclerosis. The sample consisted of blood. The CDR3 coding sequence is TGTGCCAGCACCAACCCAGGATCCACTGAAGCTTTCTTT. Protein: CASTNPGSTEAFF.